This T cell receptor (beta chain) was recovered during a study of PD-L1 blockade in urothelial cancer. Study in general: Blood underwent analysis 3 weeks (second dose) and 6 weeks after treatment began.

The time point was: pretreatment peripheral blood. The assay was immunoSEQ multiplex PCR, and TCRdb's table has in-frame clones only and misses some. Among roughly 63,000 clones, roughly 76% were seen once, and the ten largest hold more than 5.5%. The CDR3 is 15 amino acids. V dropped 4 bases and J dropped 5 bases, with 17 bases sitting between them. Germline CDR1 is LNHDA and CDR2 is SQIVND (reference sequence). General observations from the study: Tumor-associated clones in the blood of durable-benefit patients grew more at 3 weeks. Blood TCR clonality below the median before treatment was a predictor of better survival.

As regards this clone: Its antigen remains unidentified.

This sample comprised PBMCs, obtained around atezolizumab (anti-PD-L1) treatment. The chain links TRBV19 to TRBJ1-2, with D maybe TRBD1 (5 bases). The receptor was derived from a man in his 70s with urothelial cancer. The CDR3 DNA is TGTGCCAGTAGTACGACAGCGTCAAATCAATATGGCTACACCTTC. It is translated as CASSTTASNQYGYTF.